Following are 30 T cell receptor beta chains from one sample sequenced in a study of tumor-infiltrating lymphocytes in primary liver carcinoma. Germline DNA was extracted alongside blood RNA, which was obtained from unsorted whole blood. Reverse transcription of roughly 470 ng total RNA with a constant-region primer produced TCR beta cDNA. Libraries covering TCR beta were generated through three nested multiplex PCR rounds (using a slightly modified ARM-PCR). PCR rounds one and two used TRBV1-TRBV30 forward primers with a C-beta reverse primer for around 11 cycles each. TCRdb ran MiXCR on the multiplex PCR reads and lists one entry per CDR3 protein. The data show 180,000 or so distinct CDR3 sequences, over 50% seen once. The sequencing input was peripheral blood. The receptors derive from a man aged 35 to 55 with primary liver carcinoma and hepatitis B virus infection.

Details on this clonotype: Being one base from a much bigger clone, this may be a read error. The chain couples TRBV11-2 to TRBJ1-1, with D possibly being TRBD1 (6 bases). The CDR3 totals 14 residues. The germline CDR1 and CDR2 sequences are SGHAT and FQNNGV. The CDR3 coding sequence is TGTGCCAGCAGCCAAACACAGGGATACACTAAAGCTTTCTTT. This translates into CASSQTQGYTKAFF. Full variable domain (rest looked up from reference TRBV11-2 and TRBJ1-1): EAGVAQSPRYKIIEKRQSVAFWCNPISGHATLYWYQQILGQGPKLLIQFQNNGVVDDSQLPKDRFSAERLKGVDSTLKIQPAKLEDSAVYLCASSQTQGYTKAFFGQGTRLTVV.

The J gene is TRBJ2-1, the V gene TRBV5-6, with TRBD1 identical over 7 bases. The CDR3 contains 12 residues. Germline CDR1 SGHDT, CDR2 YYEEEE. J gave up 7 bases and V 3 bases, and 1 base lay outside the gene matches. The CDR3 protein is CASSSGGNEQFF. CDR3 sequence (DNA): TGTGCCAGCAGCTCAGGGGGAAATGAGCAGTTCTTC.

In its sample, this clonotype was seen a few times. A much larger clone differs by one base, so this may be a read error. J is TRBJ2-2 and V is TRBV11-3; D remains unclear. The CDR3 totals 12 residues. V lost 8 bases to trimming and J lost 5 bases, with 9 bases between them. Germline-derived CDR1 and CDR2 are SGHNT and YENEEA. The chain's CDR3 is CASGSNTGELFF. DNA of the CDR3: TGTGCCAGCGGCTCCAATACCGGGGAGCTGTTTTTT.

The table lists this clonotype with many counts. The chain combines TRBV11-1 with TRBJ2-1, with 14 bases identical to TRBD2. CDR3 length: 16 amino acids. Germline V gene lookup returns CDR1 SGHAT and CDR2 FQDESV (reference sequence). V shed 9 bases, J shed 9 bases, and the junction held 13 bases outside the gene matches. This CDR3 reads CASISGTSGRGGEQFF. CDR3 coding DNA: TGTGCCAGTATTTCCGGGACTAGCGGGAGAGGAGGTGAGCAGTTCTTC.

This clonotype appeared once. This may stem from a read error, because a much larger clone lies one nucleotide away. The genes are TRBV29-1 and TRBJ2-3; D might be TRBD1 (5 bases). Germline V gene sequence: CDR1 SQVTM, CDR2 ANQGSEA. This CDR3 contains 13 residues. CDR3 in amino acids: CSVEDALGDMQYF. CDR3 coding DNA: TGCAGCGTTGAAGACGCCCTAGGGGATATGCAGTATTTT.

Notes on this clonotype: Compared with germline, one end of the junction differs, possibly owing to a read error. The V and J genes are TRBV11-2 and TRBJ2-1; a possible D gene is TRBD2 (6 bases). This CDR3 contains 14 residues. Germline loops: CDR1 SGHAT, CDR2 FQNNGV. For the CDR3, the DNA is TGTGTCAGCAGCCGAGGGTCCGGGGACGGGGGGCAGTTCTTC. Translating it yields CVSSRGSGDGGQFF.

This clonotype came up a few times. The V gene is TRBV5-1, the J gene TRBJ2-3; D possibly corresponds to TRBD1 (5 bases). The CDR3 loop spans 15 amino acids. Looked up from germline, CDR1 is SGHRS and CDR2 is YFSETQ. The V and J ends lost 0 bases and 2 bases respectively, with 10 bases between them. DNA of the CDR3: TGCGCCAGCAGCTTGGTGGGCAGGGTCACAGATACGCAGTATTTT. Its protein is CASSLVGRVTDTQYF.

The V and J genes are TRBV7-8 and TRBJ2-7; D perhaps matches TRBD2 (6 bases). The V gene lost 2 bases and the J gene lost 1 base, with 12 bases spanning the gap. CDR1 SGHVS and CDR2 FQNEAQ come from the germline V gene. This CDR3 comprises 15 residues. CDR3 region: CASSLRDFQSYEQYF. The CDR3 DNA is TGTGCCAGCAGCTTACGGGACTTCCAATCCTACGAGCAGTACTTC. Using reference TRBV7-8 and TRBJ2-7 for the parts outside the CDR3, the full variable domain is GAGVSQSPRYKVAKRGQDVALRCDPISGHVSLFWYQQALGQGPEFLTYFQNEAQLDKSGLPSDRFFAERPEGSVSTLKIQRTQQEDSAVYLCASSLRDFQSYEQYFGPGTRLTVT.

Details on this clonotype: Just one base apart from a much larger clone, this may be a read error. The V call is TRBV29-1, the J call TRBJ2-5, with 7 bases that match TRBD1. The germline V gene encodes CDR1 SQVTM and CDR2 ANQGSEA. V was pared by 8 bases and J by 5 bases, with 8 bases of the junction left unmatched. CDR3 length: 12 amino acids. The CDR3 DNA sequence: TGCAGCCTCCAGACAGGGCGGGAGACCCAGTACTTC. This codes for CSLQTGRETQYF.

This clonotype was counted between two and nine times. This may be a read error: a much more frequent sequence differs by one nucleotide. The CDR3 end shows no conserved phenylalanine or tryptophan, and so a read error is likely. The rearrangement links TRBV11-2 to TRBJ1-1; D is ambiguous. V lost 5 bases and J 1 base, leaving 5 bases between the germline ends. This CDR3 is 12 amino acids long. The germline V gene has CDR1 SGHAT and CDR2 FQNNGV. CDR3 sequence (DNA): TGTGCCAGCAGCCTCCGGAACACTGAAGCTTTCCTT. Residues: CASSLRNTEAFL.

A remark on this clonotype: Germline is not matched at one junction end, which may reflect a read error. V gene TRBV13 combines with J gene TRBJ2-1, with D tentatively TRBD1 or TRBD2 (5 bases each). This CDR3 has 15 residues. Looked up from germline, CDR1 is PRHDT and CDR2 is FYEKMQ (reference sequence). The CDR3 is CASSSPQGDRNEQFF. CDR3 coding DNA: TGTGCCAGTAGCTCCCCCCAGGGAGATCGGAATGAGCAGTTCTTC. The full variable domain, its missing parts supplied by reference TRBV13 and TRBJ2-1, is AAGVIQSPRHLIKEKRETATLKCYPIPRHDTVYWYQQGPGQDPQFLISFYEKMQSDKGSIPDRFSAQQFSDYHSELNMSSLELGDSALYFCASSSPQGDRNEQFFGPGTRLTVL.

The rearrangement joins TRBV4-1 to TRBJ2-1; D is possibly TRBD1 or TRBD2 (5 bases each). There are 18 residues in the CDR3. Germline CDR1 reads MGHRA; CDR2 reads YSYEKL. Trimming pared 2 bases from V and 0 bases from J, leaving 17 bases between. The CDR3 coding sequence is TGCGCCAGCAGCCAACGGGTCGTTAGAGGGGCCTCCTACAATGAGCAGTTCTTC. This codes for CASSQRVVRGASYNEQFF.

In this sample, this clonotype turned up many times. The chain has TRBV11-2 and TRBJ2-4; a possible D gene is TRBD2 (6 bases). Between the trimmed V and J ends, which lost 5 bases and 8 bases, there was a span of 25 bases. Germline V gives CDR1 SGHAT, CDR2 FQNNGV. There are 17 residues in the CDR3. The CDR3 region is CASSPAVAFSRRDIQYF. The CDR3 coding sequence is TGTGCCAGCAGCCCCGCTGTAGCCTTCTCCCGGAGGGACATTCAGTACTTC.

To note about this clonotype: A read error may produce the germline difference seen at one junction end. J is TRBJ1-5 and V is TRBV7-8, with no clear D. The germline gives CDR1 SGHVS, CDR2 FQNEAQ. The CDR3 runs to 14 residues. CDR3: CASSPTAGNQSQHF. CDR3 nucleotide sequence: TGTGCCAGCAGCCCCACGGCGGGTAATCAGTCCCAGCATTTT.

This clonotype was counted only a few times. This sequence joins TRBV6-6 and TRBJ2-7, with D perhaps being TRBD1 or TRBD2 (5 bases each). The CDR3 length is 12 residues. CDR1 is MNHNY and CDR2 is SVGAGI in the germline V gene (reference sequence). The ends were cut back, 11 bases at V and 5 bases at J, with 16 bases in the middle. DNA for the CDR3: TGTGCCTGCAAGACGGGGACGGACGAGCAGTACTTC. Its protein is CACKTGTDEQYF.

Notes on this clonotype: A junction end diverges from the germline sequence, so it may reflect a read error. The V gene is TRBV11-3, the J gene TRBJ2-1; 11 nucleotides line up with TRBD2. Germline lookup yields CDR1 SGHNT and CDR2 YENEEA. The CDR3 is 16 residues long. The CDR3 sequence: CASSLSGTSGRGGQFF. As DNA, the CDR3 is TGTGCCAGTAGCTTATCAGGGACTAGCGGAAGAGGTGGGCAGTTCTTC.

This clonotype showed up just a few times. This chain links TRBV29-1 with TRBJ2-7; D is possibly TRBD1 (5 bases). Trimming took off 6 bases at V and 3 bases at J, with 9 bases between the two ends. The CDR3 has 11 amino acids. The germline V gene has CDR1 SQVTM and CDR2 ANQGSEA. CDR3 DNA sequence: TGCAGCGTCCTAGACAGCTACGAGCAGTACTTC. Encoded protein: CSVLDSYEQYF.

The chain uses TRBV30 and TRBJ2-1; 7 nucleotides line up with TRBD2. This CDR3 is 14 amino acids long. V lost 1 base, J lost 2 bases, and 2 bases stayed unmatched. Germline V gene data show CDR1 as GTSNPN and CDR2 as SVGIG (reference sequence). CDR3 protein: CAWSGGSPYNEQFF. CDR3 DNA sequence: TGTGCCTGGAGTGGCGGGAGTCCCTACAATGAGCAGTTCTTC.

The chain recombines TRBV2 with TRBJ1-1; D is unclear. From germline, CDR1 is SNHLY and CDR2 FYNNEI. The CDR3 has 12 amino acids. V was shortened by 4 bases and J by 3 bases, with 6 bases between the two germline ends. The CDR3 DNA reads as TGTGCCAGCAGTGTAAGGGACACTGAAGCTTTCTTT. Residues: CASSVRDTEAFF.

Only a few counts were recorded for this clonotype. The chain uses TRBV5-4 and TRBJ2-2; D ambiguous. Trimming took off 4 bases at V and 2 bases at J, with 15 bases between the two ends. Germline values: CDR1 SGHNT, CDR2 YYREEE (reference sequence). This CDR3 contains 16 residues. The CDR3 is CASSPPGRLNTGELFF. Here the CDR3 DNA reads TGTGCCAGCAGCCCTCCCGGGCGCCTCAACACCGGGGAGCTGTTTTTT. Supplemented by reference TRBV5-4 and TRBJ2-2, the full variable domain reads ETGVTQSPTHLIKTRGQQVTLRCSSQSGHNTVSWYQQALGQGPQFIFQYYREEENGRGNFPPRFSGLQFPNYSSELNVNALELDDSALYLCASSPPGRLNTGELFFGEGSRLTVL.

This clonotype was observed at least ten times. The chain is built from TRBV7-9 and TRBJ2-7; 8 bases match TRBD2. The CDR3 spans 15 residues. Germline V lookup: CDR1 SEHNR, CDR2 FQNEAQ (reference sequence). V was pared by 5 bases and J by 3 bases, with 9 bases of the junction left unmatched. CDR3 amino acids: CASSKRGRQNYEQYF. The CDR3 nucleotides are TGTGCCAGCAGCAAGCGGGGGAGACAGAACTACGAGCAGTACTTC.

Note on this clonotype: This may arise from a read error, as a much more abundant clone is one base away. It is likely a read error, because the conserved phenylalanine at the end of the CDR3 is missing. For the CDR3, the DNA is TGCAGCGTTGATAGAGAGGGGAGAGGCTATGGCTACACCCTC. This gives the protein CSVDREGRGYGYTL. The chain uses TRBV29-1 and TRBJ1-2, with TRBD1 as a possible D gene (5 bases). This CDR3 comprises 14 residues. V lost 3 bases, J lost 4 bases, and 15 bases lay in between. Germline V gene data show CDR1 as SQVTM and CDR2 as ANQGSEA.

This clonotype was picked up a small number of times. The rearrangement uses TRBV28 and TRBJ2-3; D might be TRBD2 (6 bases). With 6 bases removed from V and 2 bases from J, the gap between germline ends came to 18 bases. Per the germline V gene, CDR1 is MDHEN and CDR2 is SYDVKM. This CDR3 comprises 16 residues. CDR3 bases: TGTGCCAGCAGCGCCCCGACTAGGGATCCCACAGATACGCAGTATTTT. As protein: CASSAPTRDPTDTQYF.

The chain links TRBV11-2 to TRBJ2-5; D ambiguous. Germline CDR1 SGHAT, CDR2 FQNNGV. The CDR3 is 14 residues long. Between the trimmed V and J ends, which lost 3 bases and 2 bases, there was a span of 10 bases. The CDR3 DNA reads TGTGCCAGCAGCTTCAGCGTGGGACAAGAGACCCAGTACTTC. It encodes CASSFSVGQETQYF. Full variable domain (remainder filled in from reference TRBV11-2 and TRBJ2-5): EAGVAQSPRYKIIEKRQSVAFWCNPISGHATLYWYQQILGQGPKLLIQFQNNGVVDDSQLPKDRFSAERLKGVDSTLKIQPAKLEDSAVYLCASSFSVGQETQYFGPGTRLLVL.

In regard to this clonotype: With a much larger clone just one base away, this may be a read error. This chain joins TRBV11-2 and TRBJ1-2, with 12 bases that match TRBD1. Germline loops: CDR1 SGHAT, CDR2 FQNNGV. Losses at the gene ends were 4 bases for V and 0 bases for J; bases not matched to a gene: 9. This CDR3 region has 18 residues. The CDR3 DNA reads TGTGCCAGCAGCTCCCCGGGGGACAGGGGGCCAGCTAACTATGGCTACACCTTC. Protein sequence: CASSSPGDRGPANYGYTF.

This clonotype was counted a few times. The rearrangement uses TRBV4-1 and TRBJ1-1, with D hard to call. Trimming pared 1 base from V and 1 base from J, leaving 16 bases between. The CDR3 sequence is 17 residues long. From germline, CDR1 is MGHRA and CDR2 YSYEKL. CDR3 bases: TGCGCCAGCAGCCAAGTCATCGGAGCCACTTCGAACACTGAAGCTTTCTTT. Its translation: CASSQVIGATSNTEAFF.

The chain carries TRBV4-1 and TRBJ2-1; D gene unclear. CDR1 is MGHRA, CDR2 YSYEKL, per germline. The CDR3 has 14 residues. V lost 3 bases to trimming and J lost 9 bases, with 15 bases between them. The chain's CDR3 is CASSQGSDFGEQFF. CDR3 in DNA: TGCGCCAGCAGCCAGGGCAGTGATTTTGGTGAGCAGTTCTTC.

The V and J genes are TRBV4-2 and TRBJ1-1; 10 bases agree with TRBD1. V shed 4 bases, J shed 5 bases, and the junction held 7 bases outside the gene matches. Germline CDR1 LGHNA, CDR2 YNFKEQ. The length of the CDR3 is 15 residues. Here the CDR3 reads CASSLQGQGGTEAFF. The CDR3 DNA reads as TGTGCCAGCAGCCTACAAGGACAGGGGGGAACTGAAGCTTTCTTT.

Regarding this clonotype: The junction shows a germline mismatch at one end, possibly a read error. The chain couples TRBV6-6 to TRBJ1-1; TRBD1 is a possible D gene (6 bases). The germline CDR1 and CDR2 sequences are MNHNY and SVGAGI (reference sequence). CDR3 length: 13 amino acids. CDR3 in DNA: TGTGTCAGCCAAACACCAGGGGTCACTGAAGCTTTCTTT. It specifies CVSQTPGVTEAFF.

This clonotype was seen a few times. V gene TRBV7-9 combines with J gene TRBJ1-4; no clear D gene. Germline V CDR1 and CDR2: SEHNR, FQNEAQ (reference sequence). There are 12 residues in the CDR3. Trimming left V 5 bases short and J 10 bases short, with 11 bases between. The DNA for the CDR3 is TGTGCCAGCAGCCCACCGCACGGAAAACTGTTTTTT. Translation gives CASSPPHGKLFF.